This record covers a single T cell receptor (beta chain). The template used for profiling TCR beta VDJ and CDR3 was genomic DNA. TCRdb fed the reads into MiXCR, producing one record per CDR3 protein. The sample gives about 210,000 distinct CDR3 sequences, approximately 35% of which show up once; roughly 1.1% is in the top ten. The data stem from a study of CD8+CD57+ T cells in acquired aplastic anemia. This CDR3 spans 17 amino acids. Trimming cost V 11 bases and J 0 bases; bases outside gene matches: 13. Germline values: CDR1 WNHNN, CDR2 SYGVQD (reference sequence). The specimen was sorted CD4+, CD8+, or CD8+CD57+ T cells (not recorded which) from PBMCs. This chain connects TRBV10-1 to TRBJ2-7, with 13 bases lining up with TRBD2. This receptor was identified in a human donor in good health, serving as a control. CDR3 coding DNA: TGCGCCGATTACCCCGGACTAGCGGGGGACTCCTCCTACGAGCAGTACTTC. This encodes CADYPGLAGDSSYEQYF.